One sample yielded the 29 T cell receptor beta chains listed below, sequenced in a study of blood T cell repertoires in COVID-19. Profiling relied on immunoSEQ multiplex PCR, and the TCRdb table lists in-frame clones only, not all of them. The sample shows 400,000 or so clones, around 87% of them seen only once. The sample was peripheral blood. These receptors all come from a human donor in a cohort sampled during active COVID-19.

The chain couples TRBV5-8 to TRBJ2-4, with a tentative D call TRBD1 (7 bases). Trimming cost V 10 bases and J 0 bases, with 20 bases left between them. Germline assignment: CDR1 SGHTS and CDR2 YDEGEE. The CDR3 is 16 residues long. CDR3 DNA: TGTGCCGCTACACAGGGGATGGGACTAGCCAAAAACATTCAGTACTTC. Amino acids: CAATQGMGLAKNIQYF. The entire variable domain, with the rest obtained from reference TRBV5-8 and TRBJ2-4, is as follows: EAGVTQSPTHLIKTRGQQATLRCSPISGHTSVYWYQQALGLGLQFLLWYDEGEERNRGNFPPRFSGRQFPNYSSELNVNALELEDSALYLCAATQGMGLAKNIQYFGAGTRLSVL.

The genes are TRBV12-3 or TRBV12-4 and TRBJ1-1; D remains unclear. Deletions cut 3 bases from V and 3 bases from J, with 8 bases between. The CDR3 loop spans 13 amino acids. CDR3 amino acids: CASSFYRDTEAFF. CDR3 bases: TGTGCCAGCAGTTTCTACAGAGACACTGAAGCTTTCTTT.

This clone was counted only a few times. Here the CDR3 reads CASSFPGLNTEAFF. CDR3 in DNA: TGTGCCAGCAGCTTTCCGGGGTTGAACACTGAAGCTTTCTTT. The chain is built from TRBV5-4 and TRBJ1-1; D gene ambiguous. The V end lost 2 bases, the J end lost 0 bases, and 8 bases lay between the germline ends. The CDR3 spans 14 residues. Germline-derived CDR1 and CDR2 are SGHNT and YYREEE (reference sequence).

This sequence joins TRBV3-1 (or the pseudogene TRBV3-2) and TRBJ2-1; D possibly corresponds to TRBD2 (7 bases). The CDR3 consists of 19 residues. The V end was cut by 4 bases, the J end by 1 base, with 23 bases between. The germline gives CDR1 LGHDT, CDR2 YNNKEL (reference sequence). Written as DNA, the CDR3 is TGTGCCAGCAGCCTGAAAACCTCGTTGGGGGGGCAATCCTACAATGAGCAGTTCTTC. Amino acids: CASSLKTSLGGQSYNEQFF.

On this clone: One end of the junction is discordant with germline, which a read error may explain. V usage is TRBV3-1 (or the pseudogene TRBV3-2) and J usage is TRBJ2-7; TRBD2 might be the D (6 bases). The CDR3 is made up of 13 amino acids. The germline gives CDR1 LGHDT, CDR2 YNNKEL (reference sequence). The CDR3 spells CASSTSTSHEQYF. CDR3 DNA sequence: TGTGCCAGCAGTACTAGCACCTCCCACGAGCAGTACTTC.

The chain recombines TRBV28 with TRBJ1-5; D remains unclear. This CDR3 is built from 14 residues. The germline CDR1 and CDR2 sequences are MDHEN and SYDVKM. V was pared by 6 bases and J by 7 bases, with 16 bases between. Here the CDR3 DNA reads TGTGCCAGCAGGCACCCCAAGGAGGGACAGCCCCAGCATTTT. The encoded protein is CASRHPKEGQPQHF.

On this clone: The junction departs from the called germline gene at one end, perhaps through a read error. This chain connects TRBV6-1 to TRBJ1-3; TRBD1 is a possible D gene (6 bases). The germline V gene encodes CDR1 MNHNS and CDR2 SASEGT. There are 16 residues in the CDR3. CDR3 DNA: TGTGCCAGCGGTGAATGGACAGCAGGGGCTGGAAACACCATATATTTT. Translating it yields CASGEWTAGAGNTIYF.

The genes are TRBV7-9 and TRBJ1-4; 8 bases agree with TRBD1. Germline CDR1 SEHNR, CDR2 FQNEAQ (reference sequence). The CDR3 has 15 residues. Trimming cost V 5 bases and J 5 bases; bases outside gene matches: 7. In nucleotides, the CDR3 is TGTGCCAGCAGCGACTTGACAGGGGAGAATGAAAAACTGTTTTTT. Amino acids: CASSDLTGENEKLFF.

The chain has TRBV21-1 and TRBJ2-5; TRBD1 reflects the table's D call only, with no check against the DNA. TRBV21-1 is a pseudogene segment. The CDR3 contains 13 residues. The CDR3 loop is CASSKGQEETQYF. The CDR3 DNA reads TGTGCCAGCAGCAAAGGTCAGGAAGAGACCCAGTACTTC.

V is TRBV6-4 and J is TRBJ2-6; possibly TRBD1 for D (5 bases). This CDR3 has 16 amino acids. Germline values: CDR1 MRHNA, CDR2 SNTAGT. With 3 bases removed from V and 0 bases from J, the gap between germline ends came to 9 bases. The chain's CDR3 is CASSEGATSGANVLTF. The CDR3, as DNA: TGTGCCAGCAGTGAAGGGGCCACCTCTGGGGCCAACGTCCTGACTTTC.

The chain employs TRBV6-5 and TRBJ1-3; D might be TRBD1 (6 bases). Germline lookup yields CDR1 MNHEY and CDR2 SVGAGI. The V and J ends lost 3 bases and 2 bases respectively, with 11 bases between them. The CDR3 contains 15 residues. CDR3 sequence: CASSYTGTTGNTIYF. CDR3 in DNA: TGTGCCAGCAGTTATACAGGGACGACTGGAAACACCATATATTTT.

The genes are TRBV5-4 and TRBJ1-3; 10 bases agree with TRBD1. The V and J ends lost 4 bases and 0 bases, in that order; junction bases with no gene match: 7. The CDR3 sequence is 17 residues long. In germline, CDR1 is SGHNT, CDR2 YYREEE (reference sequence). Here the CDR3 reads CASSRGQGTYSGNTIYF. CDR3 coding DNA: TGTGCCAGCAGCCGGGGACAGGGGACTTACTCTGGAAACACCATATATTTT.

The chain is built from TRBV30 and TRBJ2-3; D perhaps matches TRBD2 (5 bases). This CDR3 has 14 residues. CDR1 and CDR2 (germline): GTSNPN, SVGIG (reference sequence). The germline V and J ends were trimmed by 4 bases and 0 bases, with 11 bases remaining between them. CDR3 sequence reads: CAWKVGVSTDTQYF. The CDR3 region has the DNA TGTGCCTGGAAGGTGGGAGTAAGCACAGATACGCAGTATTTT.

The chain is built from TRBV12-5 and TRBJ1-2; TRBD1 might be the D (5 bases). The CDR3 has 16 residues. From germline, CDR1 is LGHNT and CDR2 FRNRAP. Trimming left V 6 bases short and J 1 base short, with 18 bases between. The CDR3 nucleotides are TGTGCTAGTGGCCCCCTTGGGGGGGGGTTTAACTATGGCTACACCTTC. This encodes CASGPLGGGFNYGYTF.

The chain links TRBV9 to TRBJ2-1; 10 bases are a match to TRBD2. The CDR3 has 16 amino acids. Per the germline V gene, CDR1 is SGDLS and CDR2 is YYNGEE. Trimming cost V 1 base and J 8 bases; bases outside gene matches: 9. CDR3 in DNA: TGTGCCAGCAGCGTAAGTAGCGGGAGGTGGAGCGATGAGCAGTTCTTC. This codes for CASSVSSGRWSDEQFF.

The chain recombines TRBV28 with TRBJ2-3; no firm D call. The germline V and J ends were trimmed by 5 bases and 6 bases, with 12 bases remaining between them. The CDR3 contains 13 residues. Germline CDR1 MDHEN, CDR2 SYDVKM. The CDR3 DNA is TGTGCCAGCAGTAGGCCCGCCAGGGATACGCAGTATTTT. Translated: CASSRPARDTQYF.

The chain uses TRBV15 and TRBJ1-2; no firm D call. This CDR3 is built from 16 residues. V dropped 0 bases and J dropped 4 bases, with 15 bases sitting between them. Germline CDR1 LNHNV, CDR2 YYDKDF (reference sequence). The CDR3 sequence is CATSRDGGRFLYGYTF. For the CDR3, the DNA is TGTGCCACCAGCAGAGACGGAGGCAGATTTCTCTATGGCTACACCTTC.

The chain joins TRBV2 to TRBJ2-1; 9 bases match TRBD2. The V gene end was trimmed by 1 base and the J gene end by 4 bases; junction bases not matched to a gene: 8. CDR1 is SNHLY, CDR2 FYNNEI, per germline. This CDR3 spans 17 amino acids. The CDR3 nucleotides are TGTGCCAGCAGTGAAGAGGTTAGCGGGAGCCCGTACAATGAGCAGTTCTTC. Protein sequence: CASSEEVSGSPYNEQFF.

The V call is TRBV30, the J call TRBJ1-4; 8 positions agree with TRBD1. The germline CDR1 and CDR2 sequences are GTSNPN and SVGIG (reference sequence). Unmatched junction bases numbered 8, after V lost 4 bases and J lost 4 bases. The length of the CDR3 is 15 residues. The CDR3 DNA reads TGTGCCTGGAAAAAGACAGGGGTTGGTAATGAAAAACTGTTTTTT. It specifies CAWKKTGVGNEKLFF.

The CDR3 bases are TGTGCCAGCAGTGCGGTTGGACTACCCTCCTACGAGCAGTACTTC. As protein: CASSAVGLPSYEQYF. This sequence joins TRBV28 and TRBJ2-7; D perhaps matches TRBD2 (6 bases). This CDR3 has 15 residues. In germline, CDR1 is MDHEN, CDR2 SYDVKM. The ends were cut back, 5 bases at V and 0 bases at J, with 14 bases in the middle.

In this sample, this clone turned up a few times. V and J are TRBV7-9 and TRBJ2-1, with 10 nucleotides matching TRBD1. The CDR3 contains 15 residues. V shed 5 bases and J 7 bases; nucleotides not matched to a gene: 8. Germline-derived CDR1 and CDR2 are SEHNR and FQNEAQ (reference sequence). The CDR3 region has the DNA TGTGCCAGCAGCCGAAACCGACAGGGGGCGAATGAGCAGTTCTTC. Its protein product is CASSRNRQGANEQFF.

About this clone: At one boundary the junction diverges from the germline segment, which might be a read error. This sequence joins TRBV19 and TRBJ1-5; 7 nucleotides align to TRBD1. CDR1 is LNHDA, CDR2 SQIVND, per germline (reference sequence). The CDR3 consists of 14 residues. The DNA of the CDR3 is TGTGCCAGTAGTCAACAGGGGTACAATCATCCCCAGCATTTT. The encoded protein is CASSQQGYNHPQHF.

For this clone: Other DNA sequences in this specimen translate into the identical CDR3. The V and J genes are TRBV5-1 and TRBJ2-7; D might be TRBD2 (5 bases). The CDR3 covers 12 residues. Germline CDR1 is SGHRS and CDR2 is YFSETQ. Trimming took 0 bases from V and 6 from J, leaving 7 bases between them. CDR3 amino acids: CASSLAGSEQYF. The CDR3 bases are TGCGCCAGCAGCTTGGCGGGAAGCGAGCAGTACTTC.

V usage is TRBV2 and J usage is TRBJ2-4, with D perhaps matching TRBD2 (7 bases). Per germline, CDR1 SNHLY and CDR2 FYNNEI. V was trimmed by 3 bases and J by 1 base, leaving 16 bases between them. The length of the CDR3 is 17 residues. CDR3 amino acids: CASSERGGEMAKNIQYF. Here the CDR3 DNA reads TGTGCCAGCAGTGAGCGAGGGGGGGAGATGGCCAAAAACATTCAGTACTTC.

The chain carries TRBV6-1 and TRBJ1-6; 7 bases are a match to TRBD1. The germline V gene has CDR1 MNHNS and CDR2 SASEGT. The junction had 12 bases not matched to a gene; V was cut back by 4 bases and J by 3 bases. The length of the CDR3 is 18 residues. CDR3 bases: TGTGCCAGCAGTGGCGGGACAGCTGCTCTTTACTATAATTCACCCCTCCACTTT. It yields the protein CASSGGTAALYYNSPLHF.

Notes on this clone: The same CDR3 can be traced to other DNA sequences in this sample. The chain couples TRBV5-1 to TRBJ1-1, with 7 bases identical to TRBD1. This CDR3 has 14 residues. The germline gives CDR1 SGHRS, CDR2 YFSETQ. Trimming at V came to 2 bases and at J to 5 bases, leaving 6 bases not matched to a gene. The CDR3 DNA is TGCGCCAGCAGCTTTCGACAGGGCGATACTGAAGCTTTCTTT. This codes for CASSFRQGDTEAFF.

The rearrangement links TRBV30 to TRBJ2-7; D perhaps matches TRBD2 (6 bases). This CDR3 contains 15 residues. Germline assignment: CDR1 GTSNPN and CDR2 SVGIG (reference sequence). The V gene lost 0 bases and the J gene lost 5 bases, with 17 bases spanning the gap. The CDR3 loop is CAWSVQPGTPNEQYF. CDR3 coding DNA: TGTGCCTGGAGTGTACAACCGGGGACTCCCAACGAGCAGTACTTC. Combining the CDR3 with reference TRBV30 and TRBJ2-7 gives the whole variable domain SQTIHQWPATLVQPVGSPLSLECTVEGTSNPNLYWYRQAAGRGLQLLFYSVGIGQISSEVPQNLSASRPQDRQFILSSKKLLLSDSGFYLCAWSVQPGTPNEQYFGPGTRLTVT.

The chain carries TRBV5-4 and TRBJ2-2; TRBD1 might be the D (6 bases). Germline V CDR1 and CDR2: SGHNT, YYREEE (reference sequence). V shed 4 bases and J shed 2 bases, with 12 bases lying between them. The CDR3 loop spans 15 amino acids. The CDR3 is CASSVTRGNTGELFF. For the CDR3, the DNA is TGTGCCAGCAGCGTAACCAGGGGAAACACCGGGGAGCTGTTTTTT.

This clone was seen a handful of times. This chain connects TRBV4-1 to TRBJ2-7; possible D gene TRBD1, 6 bases. V lost 3 bases and J lost 3, with 21 bases in between. The CDR3 consists of 17 residues. Germline V gives CDR1 MGHRA, CDR2 YSYEKL. CDR3 nucleotide sequence: TGCGCCAGCAGCCAGACTGCCACAGGGCTACCTAGCTACGAGCAGTACTTC. Encoded protein: CASSQTATGLPSYEQYF.